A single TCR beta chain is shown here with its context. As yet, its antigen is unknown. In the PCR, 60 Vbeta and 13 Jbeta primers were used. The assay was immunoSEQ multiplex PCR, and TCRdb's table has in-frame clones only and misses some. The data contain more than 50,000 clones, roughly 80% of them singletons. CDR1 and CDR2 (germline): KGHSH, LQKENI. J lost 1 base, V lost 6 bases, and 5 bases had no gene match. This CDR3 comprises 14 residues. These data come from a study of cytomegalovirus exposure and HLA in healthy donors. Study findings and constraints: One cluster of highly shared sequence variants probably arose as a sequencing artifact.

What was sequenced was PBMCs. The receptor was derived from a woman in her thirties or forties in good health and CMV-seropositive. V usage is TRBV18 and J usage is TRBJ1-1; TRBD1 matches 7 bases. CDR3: CASSKRQGNTEAFF. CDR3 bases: TGTGCCAGCTCTAAGAGACAGGGGAACACTGAAGCTTTCTTT.